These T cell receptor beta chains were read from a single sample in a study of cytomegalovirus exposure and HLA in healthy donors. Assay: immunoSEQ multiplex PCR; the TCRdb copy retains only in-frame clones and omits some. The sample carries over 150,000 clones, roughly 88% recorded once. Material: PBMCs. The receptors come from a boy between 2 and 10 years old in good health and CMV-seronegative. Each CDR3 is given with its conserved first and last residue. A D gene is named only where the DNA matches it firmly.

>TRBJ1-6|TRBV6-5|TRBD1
CASSSGQGGSPLHF
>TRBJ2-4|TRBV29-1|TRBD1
CSVAPGTAKNIQYF
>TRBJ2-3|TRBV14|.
CASSQERGTYTDTQYF
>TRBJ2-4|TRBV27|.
CASSPFYRELLAKNIQYF
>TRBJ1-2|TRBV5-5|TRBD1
CASSMRQGARGYTF
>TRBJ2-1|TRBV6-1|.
CATPWLGGEQFF
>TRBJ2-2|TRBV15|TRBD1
CATTKAGGASTGELFF
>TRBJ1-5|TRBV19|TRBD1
CATQGASGQPQHF
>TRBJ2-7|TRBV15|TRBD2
CATSRELAGATTYEQYF
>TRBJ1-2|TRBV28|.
CASSPTGYGYTF
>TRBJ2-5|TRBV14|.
CASSQGTIHPYQETQYF
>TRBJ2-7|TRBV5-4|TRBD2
CASSSGGGYEQYF
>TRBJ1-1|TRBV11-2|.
CASRTGSTEAFF
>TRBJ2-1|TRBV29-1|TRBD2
CSVPGLAGLYNEQFF
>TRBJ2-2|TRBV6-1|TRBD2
CASRREDANTGELFF
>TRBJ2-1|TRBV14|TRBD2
CASSQVAGGINEQFF
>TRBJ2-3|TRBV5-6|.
CASSLRHRDTDTQYF
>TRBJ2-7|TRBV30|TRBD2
CAWTPGLVSYEQYF
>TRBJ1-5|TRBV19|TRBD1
CASSSRQGSGQPQHF
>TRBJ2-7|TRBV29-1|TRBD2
CSVGGGSYEQYF
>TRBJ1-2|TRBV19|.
CASSTHGVTSYTF
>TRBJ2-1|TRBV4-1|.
CASSHSPSERLPFF
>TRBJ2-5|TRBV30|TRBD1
CAWGQAQETQYF
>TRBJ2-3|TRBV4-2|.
CASTRGDTQYF
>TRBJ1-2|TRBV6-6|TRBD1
CASLSQGQSYGYTF
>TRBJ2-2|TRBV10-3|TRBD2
CAISTIGTSGYTGELFF
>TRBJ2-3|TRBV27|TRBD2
CASRPPGGFQGDTQYF
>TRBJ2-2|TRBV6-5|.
CASTTPANTGELFF
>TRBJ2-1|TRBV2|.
CASSSGPYNEQFF
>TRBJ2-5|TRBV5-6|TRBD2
CASSNSGGGETQYF
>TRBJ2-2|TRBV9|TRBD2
CASSGNGGLAGETGELFF
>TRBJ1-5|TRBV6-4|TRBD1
CASSDSNGGSGGDSNQPQHF
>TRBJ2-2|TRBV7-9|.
CASSLDRDAGELFF
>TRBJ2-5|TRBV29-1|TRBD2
CSVATGASGGPGQETQYF
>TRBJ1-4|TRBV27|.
CASSFRGEKLFF
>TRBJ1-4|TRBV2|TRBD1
CASSGDRDGKLFF
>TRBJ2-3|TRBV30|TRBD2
CALGGDRTDTQYF
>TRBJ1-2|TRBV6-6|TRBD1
CASSHLTGVPYGYTF
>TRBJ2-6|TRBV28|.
CASSPRTPNSGANVLTF
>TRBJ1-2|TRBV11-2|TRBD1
CASSLAGQPYGYTF
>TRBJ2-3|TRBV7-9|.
CASSALATSTDTQYF
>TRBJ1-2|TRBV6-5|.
CASSYVKGEGYGYTF
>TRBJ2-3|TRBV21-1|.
CASIEESGTDTQYF
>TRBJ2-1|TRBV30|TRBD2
CACSTSGGNEQFF
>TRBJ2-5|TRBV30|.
CAWSVPPGYETQYF
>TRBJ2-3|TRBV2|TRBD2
CASSETSGSADTQYF
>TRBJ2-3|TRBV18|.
CASSQVQGSLTDTQYF
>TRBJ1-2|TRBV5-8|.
CASSLDRKYGYTF
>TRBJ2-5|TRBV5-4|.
CASSSSTSGSTQETQYF
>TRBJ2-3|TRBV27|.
CASSPGLNTDTQYF
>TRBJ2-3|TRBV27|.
CASSFGGLDTQYF
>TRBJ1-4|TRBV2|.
CASSTGEKLFF
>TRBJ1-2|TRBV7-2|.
CASSSPGENYGYTF